The 17 T cell receptor beta chains listed next were all sequenced from one sample in a study of response to subunit inactivated influenza vaccine. Using its own MiXCR run on the RT-PCR reads, TCRdb lists one record per CDR3 protein. The table has over 800,000 distinct CDR3 sequences, around 21% seen once. Here the sequenced sample was PBMCs from blood, taken more than 4 days after vaccination. The receptors stem from a man between 50 and 59 years old who received an inactivated influenza vaccine.

This sequence joins TRBV15 and TRBJ2-5, with D uncertain. CDR3 size: 12 residues. The V and J ends lost 5 bases and 0 bases respectively, with 4 bases between them. Germline lookup yields CDR1 LNHNV and CDR2 YYDKDF (reference sequence). The CDR3 loop is CATSEYQETQYF. The DNA for the CDR3 is TGTGCCACCAGCGAGTACCAAGAGACCCAGTACTTC.

This clonotype has a handful of counts. This chain uses TRBV5-1 with TRBJ2-3; 9 bases match TRBD1. The CDR3 has 16 residues. J gave up 6 bases and V 0 bases, and 8 bases lay outside the gene matches. Germline V gene data show CDR1 as SGHRS and CDR2 as YFSETQ. The CDR3 DNA follows: TGCGCCAGCAGCTTGGCTCCGGGACAGGGTTCCGATACGCAGTATTTT. Its translation: CASSLAPGQGSDTQYF.

A few counts support this clonotype. The rearrangement joins TRBV5-5 to TRBJ1-2, with no clear D. V was clipped by 0 bases and J by 1 base, with 13 bases between them. Germline lookup yields CDR1 SGHKS and CDR2 YYEKEE (reference sequence). CDR3 length: 16 amino acids. For the CDR3, the DNA is TGTGCCAGCAGCTTGGCAGGTTTCTCCTTTAACTATGGCTACACCTTC. Protein product: CASSLAGFSFNYGYTF.

Details on this clonotype: An end of the junction differs from the germline gene, which may be a read error. This CDR3 reads CSASDQETQYF. In DNA form, the CDR3 reads TGCAGTGCTAGCGACCAGGAGACCCAGTACTTC. The V call is TRBV20-1, the J call TRBJ2-5; D unresolved. The CDR3 is made up of 11 amino acids. Germline CDR1 and CDR2: DFQATT and SNEGSKA (reference sequence).

The chain carries TRBV10-3 and TRBJ1-1, with a weak D call TRBD1 (6 bases). Per germline, CDR1 ENHRY and CDR2 SYGVKD. This CDR3 comprises 15 residues. V lost 5 bases, J lost 4 bases, and 17 bases lay in between. CDR3 bases: TGTGCCATCAGTCCACCGGGACAAGGGTTCACTGAAGCTTTCTTT. Translation gives CAISPPGQGFTEAFF.

The chain combines TRBV7-9 with TRBJ2-5, with D possibly being TRBD2 (7 bases). The CDR3 totals 15 residues. In germline, CDR1 is SEHNR, CDR2 FQNEAQ (reference sequence). The V end lost 3 bases, the J end lost 1 base, and 12 bases lay between the germline ends. The CDR3 nucleotides are TGTGCCAGCAGCTTGACGGCGGGGGCCCAAGAGACCCAGTACTTC. Translation: CASSLTAGAQETQYF. Based on the CDR3 plus reference TRBV7-9 and TRBJ2-5, the full variable domain is DTGVSQNPRHKITKRGQNVTFRCDPISEHNRLYWYRQTLGQGPEFLTYFQNEAQLEKSRLLSDRFSAERPKGSFSTLEIQRTEQGDSAMYLCASSLTAGAQETQYFGPGTRLLVL.

Here the CDR3 reads CAISDSNSGSYNEQFF. CDR3 coding DNA: TGTGCCATCAGTGACTCGAATAGCGGTTCCTACAATGAGCAGTTCTTC. J is TRBJ2-1 and V is TRBV10-3; D is possibly TRBD2 (6 bases). This CDR3 contains 16 residues. The ends were cut back, 3 bases at V and 1 base at J, with 13 bases in the middle. The germline CDR1 and CDR2 sequences are ENHRY and SYGVKD.

In its sample, this clonotype was seen a few times. This chain uses TRBV12-3 or TRBV12-4 with TRBJ2-5; 8 bases are a match to TRBD1. CDR3 length: 14 amino acids. The ends lost 7 bases at V and 4 bases at J; junction bases unmatched: 8. In DNA form, the CDR3 reads TGTGCCAGCACCCTTTTGGACAGGGTAGAGACCCAGTACTTC. It encodes CASTLLDRVETQYF.

This sequence joins TRBV6-1 and TRBJ2-1; TRBD2 matches at 8 bases. The CDR3 length is 15 residues. The trim removed 4 bases at V and 0 bases at J, leaving 2 bases unmatched. CDR1 is MNHNS and CDR2 is SASEGT in the germline V gene. This chain's CDR3 is CASSGGRPSYNEQFF. The CDR3 bases are TGTGCCAGCAGTGGCGGGAGGCCCTCCTACAATGAGCAGTTCTTC.

The rearrangement links TRBV7-9 to TRBJ2-5, with D uncertain. The V end was cut by 4 bases, the J end by 5 bases, with 14 bases between. Germline CDR1 reads SEHNR; CDR2 reads FQNEAQ (reference sequence). The CDR3 sequence is 14 residues long. The CDR3 is CASSSLSDLETQYF. CDR3 DNA sequence: TGTGCCAGCAGCTCCCTGTCGGATTTGGAGACCCAGTACTTC. Full variable domain (remainder filled in from reference TRBV7-9 and TRBJ2-5): DTGVSQNPRHKITKRGQNVTFRCDPISEHNRLYWYRQTLGQGPEFLTYFQNEAQLEKSRLLSDRFSAERPKGSFSTLEIQRTEQGDSAMYLCASSSLSDLETQYFGPGTRLLVL.

This clonotype was counted many times. The rearrangement links TRBV24-1 to TRBJ2-1, with 13 bases identical to TRBD2. V dropped 4 bases and J dropped 6; count of bases not matched to a gene: 8. The germline V gene encodes CDR1 KGHDR and CDR2 SFDVKD. The CDR3 covers 17 residues. The CDR3 region has the DNA TGTGCCACCAGTGACGCGTTTACTAGCGGGAGGGCCAATGAGCAGTTCTTC. Translating it yields CATSDAFTSGRANEQFF.

This clonotype was observed a few times. This chain joins TRBV11-2 and TRBJ2-2, with 7 bases identical to TRBD2. Germline V gives CDR1 SGHAT, CDR2 FQNNGV. Trimming removed 5 bases from V and 3 bases from J; junction bases left unmatched: 12. The CDR3 is 17 amino acids. The DNA of the CDR3 is TGTGCCAGCAGCCCCTATCTAGGGAGGGACGACACCGGGGAGCTGTTTTTT. Amino acids: CASSPYLGRDDTGELFF.

The table lists this clonotype with a few counts. The CDR3 loop is CASSRTANRDTQYF. The CDR3, as DNA: TGCGCCAGCAGCCGGACAGCGAATCGGGATACGCAGTATTTT. The chain is built from TRBV5-1 and TRBJ2-3, with a weak D call TRBD1 (6 bases). The CDR3 runs 14 residues. V was pared by 4 bases and J by 6 bases, with 15 bases between. The germline V gene has CDR1 SGHRS and CDR2 YFSETQ. Supplemented by reference TRBV5-1 and TRBJ2-3, the full variable domain reads KAGVTQTPRYLIKTRGQQVTLSCSPISGHRSVSWYQQTPGQGLQFLFEYFSETQRNKGNFPGRFSGRQFSNSRSEMNVSTLELGDSALYLCASSRTANRDTQYFGPGTRLTVL.

V usage is TRBV18 and J usage is TRBJ2-5; possible D gene TRBD2, 5 bases. V was trimmed by 3 bases and J by 5 bases, leaving 13 bases between them. Germline V gene data show CDR1 as KGHSH and CDR2 as LQKENI. This CDR3 contains 14 residues. This CDR3 is CASSPTGIWETQYF. The CDR3 DNA sequence: TGTGCCAGCTCACCGACGGGGATTTGGGAGACCCAGTACTTC.

This chain uses TRBV6-5 with TRBJ2-7; the D gene is possibly TRBD1 (5 bases). The V and J ends lost 0 bases and 4 bases respectively, with 10 bases between them. CDR1 is MNHEY and CDR2 is SVGAGI in the germline V gene. The CDR3 has 14 amino acids. Here the CDR3 DNA reads TGTGCCAGCAGTTACTCGGACAACCTATACGAGCAGTACTTC. The encoded protein is CASSYSDNLYEQYF.

This clonotype was counted at least ten times. V and J are TRBV27 and TRBJ2-1, with 9 bases that match TRBD2. CDR3 length: 15 amino acids. Trimming removed 2 bases from V and 5 bases from J; junction bases left unmatched: 4. Germline V gives CDR1 MNHEY, CDR2 SMNVEV (reference sequence). DNA of the CDR3: TGTGCCAGCAGTTTAGGAGCGGGGGGAGACAATGAGCAGTTCTTC. The encoded protein is CASSLGAGGDNEQFF.

This clonotype has only a few counts. The rearrangement uses TRBV6-5 and TRBJ2-7; 10 bases agree with TRBD1. V was clipped by 8 bases and J by 7 bases; unmatched bases: 5. There are 12 residues in the CDR3. Germline assignment: CDR1 MNHEY and CDR2 SVGAGI. The CDR3 nucleotides are TGTGCCAGCGGGACAGGGGTTGGAGAGCAGTACTTC. Translation: CASGTGVGEQYF.